This T cell receptor beta chain emerged from a study of T cell responses to AZD1222 COVID-19 vaccine. Looking at the study overall: Second-dose intervals of approximately 4 or approximately 12 weeks were pooled.

Study observations and caveats: A mostly white British donor set with more females was recruited, and clonal diversity was possibly underestimated. The reported proportion of spike-specific TCRs targeting unmutated variant regions was nearly half. Dominant at 160-218 and 743-854, vaccine-associated CD4 TCRs also spanned spike.

Data came from immunoSEQ multiplex PCR; TCRdb stores just in-frame clones and leaves some out. This sample has 95,000 to 150,000 clones, with around 89% found just once. Points on this clone: Its cognate antigen is unknown. Additional DNA sequences in this sample encode the identical CDR3.

Germline CDR1 SQVTM, CDR2 ANQGSEA. V lost 4 bases and J lost 4, with 11 bases in between. This CDR3 contains 13 residues. The sample was peripheral blood, taken on day 0 of AZD1222 vaccination. This TCR came from an adult in good health. This chain links TRBV29-1 with TRBJ1-5; D unclear. The CDR3 reads CSVAGGSNQPQHF. The DNA of the CDR3 is TGCAGCGTTGCCGGAGGGAGTAATCAGCCCCAGCATTTT.